This is a list of T cell receptor beta chains from one sample in a study of cytomegalovirus exposure and HLA in healthy donors. Clones were sequenced by immunoSEQ multiplex PCR, and TCRdb holds only the in-frame ones, with some missing. The sample consists of 200,000 to 300,000 clones, roughly 81% of them appearing once. Sequencing input: PBMCs. The source of these receptors is a woman aged 40 to 55 in good health and CMV-seropositive. The CDR3 runs from the conserved cysteine through the conserved F or W. The order of the fields is V gene, D gene, clone size, J gene, CDR3 protein, CDR3 DNA. D genes are given only for firm matches. Only part of the rows carry a size: once, few, many, or a class if the clone is expanded.

V gene: TRBV28
D gene: .
clone size: .
J gene: TRBJ2-1
CDR3 protein: CASSLSAENLYNEQFF
CDR3 DNA: TGTGCCAGCAGTTTATCCGCAGAAAACCTTTACAATGAGCAGTTCTTC

V gene: TRBV11-2
D gene: .
clone size: .
J gene: TRBJ2-7
CDR3 protein: CASSLGGRHDF
CDR3 DNA: TGTGCCAGCAGCTTAGGGGGGAGGCACGACTTC

V gene: TRBV18
D gene: TRBD1
clone size: few
J gene: TRBJ2-5
CDR3 protein: CASSPGDRTSGETQYF
CDR3 DNA: TGTGCCAGCTCACCGGGGGACAGGACCTCAGGGGAGACCCAGTACTTC

V gene: TRBV19
D gene: TRBD2
clone size: few
J gene: TRBJ2-2
CDR3 protein: CASTSRLAGDSNTGELFF
CDR3 DNA: TGTGCCAGTACCTCGCGGCTAGCGGGAGACTCCAACACCGGGGAGCTGTTTTTT

V gene: TRBV7-2
D gene: TRBD2
clone size: .
J gene: TRBJ2-2
CDR3 protein: CASSWGLAANTGELFF
CDR3 DNA: TGTGCCAGCAGCTGGGGACTAGCGGCGAACACCGGGGAGCTGTTTTTT

V gene: TRBV6-1
D gene: .
clone size: .
J gene: TRBJ2-5
CDR3 protein: CASSDEGLVGEETQYF
CDR3 DNA: TGTGCCAGCAGTGATGAGGGACTCGTAGGGGAGGAGACCCAGTACTTC

V gene: TRBV7-6
D gene: .
clone size: .
J gene: TRBJ2-1
CDR3 protein: CASSLASGNNEQFF
CDR3 DNA: TGTGCCAGCAGCTTAGCTAGCGGAAACAATGAGCAGTTCTTC

V gene: TRBV28
D gene: .
clone size: .
J gene: TRBJ1-1
CDR3 protein: CASSLPTRLTAFF
CDR3 DNA: TGTGCCAGCAGTTTACCGACCCGACTTACAGCTTTCTTT

V gene: TRBV5-1
D gene: TRBD2
clone size: .
J gene: TRBJ2-1
CDR3 protein: CASSVGPGLANEQFF
CDR3 DNA: TGCGCCAGCAGCGTTGGACCGGGACTAGCCAATGAGCAGTTCTTC

V gene: TRBV14
D gene: .
clone size: .
J gene: TRBJ1-6
CDR3 protein: CASSQVSLYNSPLHF
CDR3 DNA: TGTGCCAGCAGCCAAGTGTCACTCTATAATTCACCCCTCCACTTT

V gene: TRBV4-1
D gene: .
clone size: .
J gene: TRBJ2-2
CDR3 protein: CASSQGGSDTGELFF
CDR3 DNA: TGCGCCAGCAGCCAAGGTGGGAGCGACACCGGGGAGCTGTTTTTT

V gene: TRBV11-3
D gene: .
clone size: .
J gene: TRBJ1-1
CDR3 protein: CASSPGGTEAFF
CDR3 DNA: TGTGCCAGCAGCCCCGGGGGTACTGAAGCTTTCTTT

V gene: TRBV11-2
D gene: .
clone size: .
J gene: TRBJ2-7
CDR3 protein: CASSWGGGDLSYEQYF
CDR3 DNA: TGTGCCAGCAGCTGGGGGGGCGGGGACCTATCCTACGAGCAGTACTTC

V gene: TRBV19
D gene: .
clone size: .
J gene: TRBJ1-5
CDR3 protein: CASSSRGQPQHF
CDR3 DNA: TGTGCCAGTAGTTCCCGGGGGCAGCCCCAGCATTTT

V gene: TRBV16
D gene: TRBD1
clone size: .
J gene: TRBJ1-2
CDR3 protein: CASSQSASETGSNLNYGYTF
CDR3 DNA: TGTGCCAGCAGCCAATCGGCTAGCGAGACAGGGTCAAATCTAAACTATGGCTACACCTTC

V gene: TRBV27
D gene: TRBD1
clone size: once
J gene: TRBJ2-7
CDR3 protein: CASSLSPDRPYEQYF
CDR3 DNA: TGTGCCAGCAGTTTATCACCGGACAGGCCCTACGAGCAGTACTTC

V gene: TRBV19
D gene: TRBD2
clone size: once
J gene: TRBJ2-2
CDR3 protein: CASSLFPGGYTGELFF
CDR3 DNA: TGTGCCAGTAGTTTATTCCCGGGAGGGTACACCGGGGAGCTGTTTTTT

V gene: TRBV5-1
D gene: TRBD2
clone size: .
J gene: TRBJ2-1
CDR3 protein: CASSLPVLAGVNNEQFF
CDR3 DNA: TGCGCCAGCAGCTTACCGGTCTTAGCGGGAGTCAACAATGAGCAGTTCTTC

V gene: TRBV14
D gene: .
clone size: .
J gene: TRBJ2-6
CDR3 protein: CASSHYSGANVLTF
CDR3 DNA: TGTGCCAGCAGCCACTACTCTGGGGCCAACGTCCTGACTTTC

V gene: TRBV28
D gene: TRBD1
clone size: .
J gene: TRBJ2-7
CDR3 protein: CASKTGGGGVYEQYF
CDR3 DNA: TGTGCCAGCAAAACAGGGGGCGGTGGAGTCTACGAGCAGTACTTC

V gene: TRBV4-3
D gene: .
clone size: .
J gene: TRBJ2-5
CDR3 protein: CASSQFPGGQPQETQYF
CDR3 DNA: TGCGCCAGCAGCCAATTCCCGGGAGGACAGCCCCAAGAGACCCAGTACTTC

V gene: TRBV9
D gene: TRBD2
clone size: .
J gene: TRBJ2-3
CDR3 protein: CASSVAGGTSLTDTQYF
CDR3 DNA: TGTGCCAGCAGCGTAGCTGGGGGGACTAGCCTAACAGATACGCAGTATTTT

V gene: TRBV28
D gene: .
clone size: few
J gene: TRBJ1-1
CDR3 protein: CASSFREGWTEAFF
CDR3 DNA: TGTGCCAGCAGTTTTAGGGAGGGTTGGACTGAAGCTTTCTTT

V gene: TRBV27
D gene: TRBD2
clone size: .
J gene: TRBJ2-1
CDR3 protein: CASSFSGLAGVHEQFF
CDR3 DNA: TGTGCCAGCAGTTTTAGCGGGCTAGCGGGAGTTCATGAGCAGTTCTTC

V gene: TRBV19
D gene: TRBD2
clone size: once
J gene: TRBJ2-2
CDR3 protein: CASTLAGNTGELFF
CDR3 DNA: TGTGCCAGTACCTTAGCGGGAAACACCGGGGAGCTGTTTTTT

V gene: TRBV5-1
D gene: .
clone size: .
J gene: TRBJ2-7
CDR3 protein: CASTTGSDSYEQYF
CDR3 DNA: TGCGCCAGCACCACAGGGTCCGACTCCTACGAGCAGTACTTC

V gene: TRBV6-4
D gene: TRBD1
clone size: .
J gene: TRBJ1-5
CDR3 protein: CASSTDRDQPQHF
CDR3 DNA: TGTGCCAGCAGTACCGACAGGGATCAGCCCCAGCATTTT

V gene: TRBV5-5
D gene: TRBD1
clone size: .
J gene: TRBJ1-2
CDR3 protein: CASRSQGAKDYGYTF
CDR3 DNA: TGTGCCAGCAGATCTCAGGGGGCTAAGGACTATGGCTACACCTTC

V gene: TRBV2
D gene: .
clone size: .
J gene: TRBJ1-2
CDR3 protein: CASSKGDTLLRYGYTF
CDR3 DNA: TGTGCCAGCTCTAAGGGGGACACCCTGCTCCGCTATGGCTACACCTTC

V gene: TRBV2
D gene: .
clone size: .
J gene: TRBJ2-2
CDR3 protein: CASSPVVTGELFF
CDR3 DNA: TGTGCCAGCAGTCCGGTAGTCACCGGGGAGCTGTTTTTT

V gene: TRBV19
D gene: .
clone size: .
J gene: TRBJ2-6
CDR3 protein: CASSPTTTGQNHSGANVLTF
CDR3 DNA: TGTGCCAGTAGTCCAACCACGACAGGACAGAATCACTCTGGGGCCAACGTCCTGACTTTC

V gene: TRBV27
D gene: TRBD1
clone size: .
J gene: TRBJ2-1
CDR3 protein: CASTWGQGRVIAFNEQFF
CDR3 DNA: TGTGCCAGCACCTGGGGACAGGGGAGGGTAATTGCCTTCAATGAGCAGTTCTTC

V gene: TRBV28
D gene: TRBD2
clone size: .
J gene: TRBJ2-1
CDR3 protein: CASSSQGSGIYNEQFF
CDR3 DNA: TGTGCCAGCAGTTCCCAAGGTAGCGGGATCTACAATGAGCAGTTCTTC

V gene: TRBV29-1
D gene: .
clone size: .
J gene: TRBJ2-1
CDR3 protein: CSVGDSSYNEQFF
CDR3 DNA: TGCAGCGTAGGAGACAGTTCCTACAATGAGCAGTTCTTC

V gene: TRBV6-1
D gene: .
clone size: .
J gene: TRBJ1-2
CDR3 protein: CASRERQALDYGYTF
CDR3 DNA: TGTGCCAGCAGGGAACGACAGGCGCTGGACTATGGCTACACCTTC

V gene: TRBV2
D gene: TRBD1
clone size: .
J gene: TRBJ2-1
CDR3 protein: CASMFEGARSSYNEQFF
CDR3 DNA: TGTGCCAGCATGTTCGAGGGGGCCAGGAGCTCCTACAATGAGCAGTTCTTC

V gene: TRBV29-1
D gene: .
clone size: .
J gene: TRBJ1-2
CDR3 protein: CSVGQGGLANYGYTF
CDR3 DNA: TGCAGCGTTGGCCAGGGAGGGTTGGCTAACTATGGCTACACCTTC

V gene: TRBV5-8
D gene: .
clone size: .
J gene: TRBJ2-7
CDR3 protein: CASSSNLEQYF
CDR3 DNA: TGTGCCAGCAGCTCCAACTTAGAGCAGTACTTC

V gene: TRBV30
D gene: TRBD1
clone size: .
J gene: TRBJ1-2
CDR3 protein: CASRDRGYGYTF
CDR3 DNA: TGTGCCTCCCGGGACAGGGGTTATGGCTACACCTTC

V gene: TRBV27
D gene: .
clone size: .
J gene: TRBJ2-7
CDR3 protein: CASSWTANSYEQYF
CDR3 DNA: TGTGCCAGCAGTTGGACAGCGAACTCCTACGAGCAGTACTTC

V gene: TRBV7-9
D gene: TRBD1
clone size: once
J gene: TRBJ1-4
CDR3 protein: CASSQGQGSNEKLFF
CDR3 DNA: TGTGCCAGCAGCCAAGGACAGGGGAGTAATGAAAAACTGTTTTTT

V gene: TRBV7-9
D gene: .
clone size: few
J gene: TRBJ2-3
CDR3 protein: CASRGGQSTDTQYF
CDR3 DNA: TGTGCCAGCAGAGGAGGACAGAGCACAGATACGCAGTATTTT

V gene: TRBV4-2
D gene: TRBD1
clone size: many
J gene: TRBJ2-3
CDR3 protein: CASSQGQGHTDTQYF
CDR3 DNA: TGTGCCAGCAGCCAGGGACAGGGGCACACAGATACGCAGTATTTT

V gene: TRBV7-2
D gene: TRBD1
clone size: .
J gene: TRBJ1-2
CDR3 protein: CASSNRDRGLTF
CDR3 DNA: TGTGCCAGCAGCAACCGGGACAGGGGCCTCACCTTC